The present entry profiles one TCR beta chain with its context. Its antigen is not identified. RNA in its total form was extracted from whole blood, and T cells were not sorted. The CDR3 has 13 residues. Germline loops: CDR1 SQVTM, CDR2 ANQGSEA. This entry is derived from a study of monozygotic twins with inflammatory bowel disease. Regarding the study as a whole: No difference was seen in repertoire similarity between concordant and discordant twins, possibly from limited power.

TCRdb re-called the 5' RACE reads and gives one entry per CDR3 protein, without DNA. The sample's table shows 300,000 to 400,000 distinct CDR3 sequences. The chain uses TRBV29-1 and TRBJ2-5. This clonotype was obtained from a human donor with ulcerative colitis or Crohn's disease, or a healthy co-twin of an affected twin (not recorded which). The sequencing sample was made of blood. CDR3 region: CSVENPPEETQYF.